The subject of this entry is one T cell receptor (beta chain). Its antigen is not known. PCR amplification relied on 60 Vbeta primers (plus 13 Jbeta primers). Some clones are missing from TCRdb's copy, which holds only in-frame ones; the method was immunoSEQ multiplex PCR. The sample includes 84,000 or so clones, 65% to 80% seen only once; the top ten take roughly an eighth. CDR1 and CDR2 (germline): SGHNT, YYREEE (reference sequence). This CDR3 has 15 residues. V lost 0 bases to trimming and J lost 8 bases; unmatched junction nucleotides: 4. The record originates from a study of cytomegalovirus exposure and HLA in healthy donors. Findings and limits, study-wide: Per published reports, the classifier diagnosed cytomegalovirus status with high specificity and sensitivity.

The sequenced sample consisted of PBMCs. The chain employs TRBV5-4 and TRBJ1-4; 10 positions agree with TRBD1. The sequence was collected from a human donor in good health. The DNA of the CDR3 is TGTGCCAGCAGCTTGGCCGGGACAGGGGTCGAAAAACTGTTTTTT. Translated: CASSLAGTGVEKLFF.